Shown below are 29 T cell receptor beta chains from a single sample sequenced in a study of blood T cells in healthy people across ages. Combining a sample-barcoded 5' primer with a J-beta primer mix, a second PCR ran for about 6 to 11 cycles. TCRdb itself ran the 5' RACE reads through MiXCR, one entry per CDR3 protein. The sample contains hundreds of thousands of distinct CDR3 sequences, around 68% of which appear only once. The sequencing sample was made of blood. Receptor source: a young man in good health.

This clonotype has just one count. CDR3 nucleotides: TGCAGTGCTAGTTCTGGCTGGCTCGCAGATACGCAGTATTTT. It codes for CSASSGWLADTQYF. The chain combines TRBV20-1 with TRBJ2-3; D remains unclear. V shed 3 bases and J shed 4 bases, with 14 bases lying between them. The germline gives CDR1 DFQATT, CDR2 SNEGSKA (reference sequence). CDR3 length: 14 residues.

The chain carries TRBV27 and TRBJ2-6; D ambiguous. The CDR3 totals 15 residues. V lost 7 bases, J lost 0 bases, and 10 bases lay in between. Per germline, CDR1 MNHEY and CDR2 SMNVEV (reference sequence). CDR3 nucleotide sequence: TGTGCCAGCACCACGATCGACTCTGGGGCCAACGTCCTGACTTTC. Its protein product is CASTTIDSGANVLTF.

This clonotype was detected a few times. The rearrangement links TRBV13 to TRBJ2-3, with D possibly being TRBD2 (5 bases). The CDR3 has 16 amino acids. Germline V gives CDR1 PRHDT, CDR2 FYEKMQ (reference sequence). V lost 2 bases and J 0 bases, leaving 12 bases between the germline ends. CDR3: CASSLQLDSSTDTQYF. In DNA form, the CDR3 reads TGTGCCAGCAGCTTACAACTAGATTCTAGCACAGATACGCAGTATTTT.

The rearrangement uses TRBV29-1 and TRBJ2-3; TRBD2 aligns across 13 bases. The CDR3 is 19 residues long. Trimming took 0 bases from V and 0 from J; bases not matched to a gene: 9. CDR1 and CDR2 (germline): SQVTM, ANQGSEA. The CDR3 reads CSVEDLFGTSGASTDTQYF. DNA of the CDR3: TGCAGCGTTGAAGATCTTTTTGGGACTAGCGGGGCTAGCACAGATACGCAGTATTTT.

Here the CDR3 DNA reads TGTGCCAGCAGCTTTGCGATGGGACGGCAGATGAACACTGAAGCTTTCTTT. Its translation is CASSFAMGRQMNTEAFF. The chain links TRBV12-1 to TRBJ1-1. TRBV12-1 corresponds to a pseudogene. The CDR3 has 17 amino acids.

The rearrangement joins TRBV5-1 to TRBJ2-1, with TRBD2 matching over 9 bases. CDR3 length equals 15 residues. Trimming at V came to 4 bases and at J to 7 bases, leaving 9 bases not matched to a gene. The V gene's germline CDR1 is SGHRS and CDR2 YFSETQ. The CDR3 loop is CASSPASGGLNEQFF. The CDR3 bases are TGCGCCAGCAGCCCTGCCAGCGGGGGGCTGAATGAGCAGTTCTTC.

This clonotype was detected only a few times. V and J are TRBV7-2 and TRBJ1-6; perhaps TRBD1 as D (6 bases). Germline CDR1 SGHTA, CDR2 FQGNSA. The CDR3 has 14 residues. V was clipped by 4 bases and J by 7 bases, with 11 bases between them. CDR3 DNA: TGTGCCAGCAGCTGGGGACAAAGCAATTCACCCCTCCACTTT. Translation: CASSWGQSNSPLHF.

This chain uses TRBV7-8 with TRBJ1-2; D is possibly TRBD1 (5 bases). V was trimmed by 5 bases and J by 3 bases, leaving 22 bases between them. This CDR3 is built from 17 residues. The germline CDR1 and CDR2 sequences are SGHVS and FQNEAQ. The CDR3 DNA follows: TGTGCCAGCAGCCCCCCCCGGGGACCCCACGCGGACTATGGCTACACCTTC. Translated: CASSPPRGPHADYGYTF.

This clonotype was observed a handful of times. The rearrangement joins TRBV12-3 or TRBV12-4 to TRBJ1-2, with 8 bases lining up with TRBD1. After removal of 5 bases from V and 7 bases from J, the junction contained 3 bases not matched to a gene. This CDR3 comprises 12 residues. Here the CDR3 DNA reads TGTGCCAGCAGTCCAGGGGGCATTGGCTACACCTTC. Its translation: CASSPGGIGYTF.

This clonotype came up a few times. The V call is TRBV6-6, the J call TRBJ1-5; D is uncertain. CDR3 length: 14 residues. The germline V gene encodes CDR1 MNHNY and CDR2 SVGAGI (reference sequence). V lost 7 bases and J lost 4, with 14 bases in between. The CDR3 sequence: CASTPVEVNQPQHF. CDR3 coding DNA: TGTGCCAGCACCCCCGTTGAGGTAAATCAGCCCCAGCATTTT.

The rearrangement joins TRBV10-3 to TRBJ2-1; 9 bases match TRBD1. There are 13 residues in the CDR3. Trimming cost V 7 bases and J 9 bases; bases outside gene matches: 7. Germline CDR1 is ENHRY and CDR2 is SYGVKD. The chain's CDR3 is CAITGDRVTEQFF. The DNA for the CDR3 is TGTGCCATCACTGGGGACAGGGTCACTGAGCAGTTCTTC.

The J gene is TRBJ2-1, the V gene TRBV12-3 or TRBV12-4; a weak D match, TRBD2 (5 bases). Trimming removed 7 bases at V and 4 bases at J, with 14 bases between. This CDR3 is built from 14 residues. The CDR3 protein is CASTGLAMYNEQFF. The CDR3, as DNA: TGTGCCAGCACCGGACTGGCAATGTACAATGAGCAGTTCTTC.

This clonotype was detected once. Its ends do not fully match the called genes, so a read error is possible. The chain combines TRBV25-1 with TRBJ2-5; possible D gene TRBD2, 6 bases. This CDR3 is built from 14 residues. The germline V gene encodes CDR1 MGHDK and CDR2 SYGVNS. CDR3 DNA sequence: TGTGTCAGCAGTGAACTTAGCGGCCAAGAGACCCAGTACTTC. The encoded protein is CVSSELSGQETQYF. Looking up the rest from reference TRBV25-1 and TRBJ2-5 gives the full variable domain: EADIYQTPRYLVIGTGKKITLECSQTMGHDKMYWYQQDPGMELHLIHYSYGVNSTEKGDLSSESTVSRIRTEHFPLTLESARPSHTSQYLCVSSELSGQETQYFGPGTRLLVL.

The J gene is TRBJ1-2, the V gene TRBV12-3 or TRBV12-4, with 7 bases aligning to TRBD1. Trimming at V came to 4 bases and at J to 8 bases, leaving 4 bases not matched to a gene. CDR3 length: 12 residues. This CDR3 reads CASSSRDRGYTF. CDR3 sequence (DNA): TGTGCCAGCAGTTCCCGGGACAGAGGCTACACCTTC.

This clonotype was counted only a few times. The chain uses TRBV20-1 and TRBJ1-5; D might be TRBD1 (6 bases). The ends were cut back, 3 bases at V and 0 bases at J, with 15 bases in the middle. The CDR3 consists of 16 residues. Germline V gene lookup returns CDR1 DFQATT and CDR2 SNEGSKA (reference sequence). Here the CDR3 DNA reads TGCAGTGCTAGTGTACTGGGGGGGGCTAGCAATCAGCCCCAGCATTTT. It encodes CSASVLGGASNQPQHF.

The CDR3 DNA is TGTGCCAGCAGTGACCTATGGAATGAGCAGTTCTTC. It translates to CASSDLWNEQFF. The gene calls are TRBV28 and TRBJ2-1; D not resolved. V lost 5 bases and J lost 7, with 9 bases in between. CDR1 MDHEN and CDR2 SYDVKM come from the germline V gene. This CDR3 has 12 amino acids. The entire variable domain, with the rest obtained from reference TRBV28 and TRBJ2-1, is as follows: DVKVTQSSRYLVKRTGEKVFLECVQDMDHENMFWYRQDPGLGLRLIYFSYDVKMKEKGDIPEGYSVSREKKERFSLILESASTNQTSMYLCASSDLWNEQFFGPGTRLTVL.

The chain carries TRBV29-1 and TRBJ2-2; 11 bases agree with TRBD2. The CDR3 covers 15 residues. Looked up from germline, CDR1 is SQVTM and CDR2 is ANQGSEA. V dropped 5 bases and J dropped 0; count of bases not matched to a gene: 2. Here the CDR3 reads CSVRGLAANTGELFF. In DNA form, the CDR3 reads TGCAGCGTTAGGGGACTAGCGGCGAACACCGGGGAGCTGTTTTTT.

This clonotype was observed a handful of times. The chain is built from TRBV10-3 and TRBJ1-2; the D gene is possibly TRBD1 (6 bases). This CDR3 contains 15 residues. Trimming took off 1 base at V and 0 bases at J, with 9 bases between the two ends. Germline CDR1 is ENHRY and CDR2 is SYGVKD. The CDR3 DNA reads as TGTGCCATCAGTGAGTTGAGGACAGCTAACTATGGCTACACCTTC. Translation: CAISELRTANYGYTF.

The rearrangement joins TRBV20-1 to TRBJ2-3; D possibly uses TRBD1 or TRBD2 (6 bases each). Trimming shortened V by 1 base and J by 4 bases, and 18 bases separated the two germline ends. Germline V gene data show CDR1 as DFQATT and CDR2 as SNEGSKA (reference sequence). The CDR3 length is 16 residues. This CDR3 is CSARGPGAGHADTQYF. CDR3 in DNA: TGCAGTGCTAGAGGCCCGGGGGCGGGACATGCAGATACGCAGTATTTT.

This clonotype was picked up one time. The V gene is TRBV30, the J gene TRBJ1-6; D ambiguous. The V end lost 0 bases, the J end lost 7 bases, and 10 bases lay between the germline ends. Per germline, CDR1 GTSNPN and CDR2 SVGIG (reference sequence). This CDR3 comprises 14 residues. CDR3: CAWSVSSGNSPLHF. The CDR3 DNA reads TGTGCCTGGAGTGTAAGCAGTGGGAATTCACCCCTCCACTTT.

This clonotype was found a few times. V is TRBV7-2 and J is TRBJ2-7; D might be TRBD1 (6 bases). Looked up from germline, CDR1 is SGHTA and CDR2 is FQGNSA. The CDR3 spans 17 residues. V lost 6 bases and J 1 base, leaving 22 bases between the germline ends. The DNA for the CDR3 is TGTGCCAGCAGTCCGTCTTTTTTTGGGACACCTTCCTACGAGCAGTACTTC. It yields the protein CASSPSFFGTPSYEQYF.

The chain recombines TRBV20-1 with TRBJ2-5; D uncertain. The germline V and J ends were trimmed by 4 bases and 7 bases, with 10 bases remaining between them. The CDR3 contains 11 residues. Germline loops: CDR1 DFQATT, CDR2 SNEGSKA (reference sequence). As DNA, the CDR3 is TGCAGTGCTAACCTAGATACGACCCAGTACTTC. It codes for CSANLDTTQYF.

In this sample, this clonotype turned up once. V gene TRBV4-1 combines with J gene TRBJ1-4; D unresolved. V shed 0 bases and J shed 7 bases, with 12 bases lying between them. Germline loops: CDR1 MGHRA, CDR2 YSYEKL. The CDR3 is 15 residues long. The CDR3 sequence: CASSQESQWAEKLFF. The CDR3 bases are TGCGCCAGCAGCCAAGAATCCCAATGGGCTGAAAAACTGTTTTTT.

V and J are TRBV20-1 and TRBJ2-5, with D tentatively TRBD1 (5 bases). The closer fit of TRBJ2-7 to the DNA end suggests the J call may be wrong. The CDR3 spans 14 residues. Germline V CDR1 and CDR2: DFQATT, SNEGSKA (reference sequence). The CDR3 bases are TGCAGTGCTAGTGGCAACGGCAGGGCCTACGAGCAGTACTTC. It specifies CSASGNGRAYEQYF.

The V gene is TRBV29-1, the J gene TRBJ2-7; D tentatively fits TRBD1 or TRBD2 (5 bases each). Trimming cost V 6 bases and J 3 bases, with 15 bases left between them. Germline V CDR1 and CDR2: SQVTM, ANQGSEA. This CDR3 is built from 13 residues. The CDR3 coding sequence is TGCAGCGTCGGGATAGGGGAGCGCTACGAGCAGTACTTC. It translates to CSVGIGERYEQYF.

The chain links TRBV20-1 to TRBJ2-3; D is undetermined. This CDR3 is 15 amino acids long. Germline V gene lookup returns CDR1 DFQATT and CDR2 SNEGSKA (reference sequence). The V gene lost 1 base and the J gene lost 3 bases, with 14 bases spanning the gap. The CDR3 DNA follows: TGCAGTGCTAGAGTTGGCAGGATTTTGACAGATACGCAGTATTTT. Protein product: CSARVGRILTDTQYF.

CDR3 sequence: CASTMTGYYEQYF. The DNA of the CDR3 is TGTGCCAGCACCATGACAGGGTACTACGAGCAGTACTTC. The chain recombines TRBV12-3 or TRBV12-4 with TRBJ2-7; 7 nucleotides match TRBD1. Unmatched junction bases numbered 6, after V lost 7 bases and J lost 3 bases. There are 13 residues in the CDR3.

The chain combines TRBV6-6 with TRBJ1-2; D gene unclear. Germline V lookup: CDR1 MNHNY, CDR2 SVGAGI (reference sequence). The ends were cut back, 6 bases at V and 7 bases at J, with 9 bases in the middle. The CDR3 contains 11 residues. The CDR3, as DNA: TGTGCCAGCAGACCGGAGGGTGGCTACACCTTC. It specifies CASRPEGGYTF.

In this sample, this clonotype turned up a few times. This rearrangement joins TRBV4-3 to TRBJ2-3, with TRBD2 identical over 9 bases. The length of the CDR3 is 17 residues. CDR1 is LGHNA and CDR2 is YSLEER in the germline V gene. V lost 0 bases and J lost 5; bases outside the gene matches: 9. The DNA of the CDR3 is TGCGCCAGCAGCCAAGATCGAGGCGGGGGGGCAGTAGATACGCAGTATTTT. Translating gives CASSQDRGGGAVDTQYF.